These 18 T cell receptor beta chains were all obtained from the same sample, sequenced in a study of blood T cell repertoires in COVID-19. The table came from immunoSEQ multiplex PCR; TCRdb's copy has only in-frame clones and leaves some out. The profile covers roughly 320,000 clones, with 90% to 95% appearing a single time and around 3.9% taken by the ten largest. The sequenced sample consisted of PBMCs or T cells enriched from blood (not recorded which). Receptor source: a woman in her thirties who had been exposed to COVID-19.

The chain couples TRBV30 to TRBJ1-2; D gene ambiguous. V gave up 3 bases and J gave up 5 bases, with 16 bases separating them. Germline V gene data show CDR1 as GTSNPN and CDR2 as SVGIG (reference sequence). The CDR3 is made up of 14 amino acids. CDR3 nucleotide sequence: TGTGCCTGGAGGTCAACGGGGAGAGGGTATGGCTACACCTTC. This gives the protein CAWRSTGRGYGYTF.

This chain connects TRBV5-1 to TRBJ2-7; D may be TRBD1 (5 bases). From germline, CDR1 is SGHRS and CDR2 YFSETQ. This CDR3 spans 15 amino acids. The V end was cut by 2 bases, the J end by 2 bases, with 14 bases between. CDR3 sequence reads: CASSLHPRETYEQYF. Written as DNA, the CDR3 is TGCGCCAGCAGCTTACACCCCAGGGAAACCTACGAGCAGTACTTC.

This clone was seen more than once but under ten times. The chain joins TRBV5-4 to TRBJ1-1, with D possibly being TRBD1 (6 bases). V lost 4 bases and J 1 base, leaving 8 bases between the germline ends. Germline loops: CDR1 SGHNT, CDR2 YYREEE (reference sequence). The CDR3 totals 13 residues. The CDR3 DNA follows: TGTGCCAGCAGCCAGACAGGGAACACTGAAGCTTTCTTT. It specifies CASSQTGNTEAFF.

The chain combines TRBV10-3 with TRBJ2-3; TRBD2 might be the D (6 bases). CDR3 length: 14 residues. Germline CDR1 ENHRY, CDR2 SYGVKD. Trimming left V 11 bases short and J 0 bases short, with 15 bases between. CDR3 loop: CASRGGVSTDTQYF. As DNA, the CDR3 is TGTGCCTCTCGGGGCGGGGTGAGCACAGATACGCAGTATTTT.

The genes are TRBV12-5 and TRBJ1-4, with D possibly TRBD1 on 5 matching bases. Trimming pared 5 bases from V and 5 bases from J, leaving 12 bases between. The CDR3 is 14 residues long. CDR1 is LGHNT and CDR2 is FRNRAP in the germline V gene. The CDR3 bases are TGTGCTAGTGGTGCCCAGGGTAGGAATGAAAAACTGTTTTTT. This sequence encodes CASGAQGRNEKLFF. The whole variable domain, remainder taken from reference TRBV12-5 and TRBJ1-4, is DARVTQTPRHKVTEMGQEVTMRCQPILGHNTVFWYRQTMMQGLELLAYFRNRAPLDDSGMPKDRFSAEMPDATLATLKIQPSEPRDSAVYFCASGAQGRNEKLFFGSGTQLSVL.

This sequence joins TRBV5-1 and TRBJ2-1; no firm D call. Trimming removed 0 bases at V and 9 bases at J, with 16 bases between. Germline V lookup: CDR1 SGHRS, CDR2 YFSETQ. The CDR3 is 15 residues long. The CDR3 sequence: CASSLGDSPTREQFF. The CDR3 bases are TGCGCCAGCAGCTTGGGCGACTCGCCTACTCGTGAGCAGTTCTTC.

The CDR3 DNA reads as TGTGCCAGCAGCTCGAATAACCAGGGAAGTGGCTACACCTTC. Its translation is CASSSNNQGSGYTF. This chain uses TRBV7-8 with TRBJ1-2, with D possibly TRBD1 on 5 matching bases. CDR3 length: 14 amino acids. Between the trimmed V and J ends, which lost 4 bases and 7 bases, there was a span of 16 bases. Per the germline V gene, CDR1 is SGHVS and CDR2 is FQNEAQ.

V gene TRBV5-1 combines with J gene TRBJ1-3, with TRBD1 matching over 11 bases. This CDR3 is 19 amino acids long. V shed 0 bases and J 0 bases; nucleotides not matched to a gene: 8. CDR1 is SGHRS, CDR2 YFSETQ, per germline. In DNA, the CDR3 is TGCGCCAGCAGCTTGGATGGGACAGGGGGAGCCACCTCTGGAAACACCATATATTTT. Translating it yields CASSLDGTGGATSGNTIYF. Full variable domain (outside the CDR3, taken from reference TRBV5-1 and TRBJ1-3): KAGVTQTPRYLIKTRGQQVTLSCSPISGHRSVSWYQQTPGQGLQFLFEYFSETQRNKGNFPGRFSGRQFSNSRSEMNVSTLELGDSALYLCASSLDGTGGATSGNTIYFGEGSWLTVV.

The CDR3 DNA is TGTGCCAGCAGCCCCGGGGGGTCTAACTATGGCTACACCTTC. Translated, it gives CASSPGGSNYGYTF. This sequence joins TRBV3-1 (or the pseudogene TRBV3-2) and TRBJ1-2, with D perhaps TRBD1 (5 bases). The CDR3 contains 14 residues. Germline values: CDR1 LGHDT, CDR2 YNNKEL (reference sequence). V lost 4 bases and J 0 bases, leaving 9 bases between the germline ends.

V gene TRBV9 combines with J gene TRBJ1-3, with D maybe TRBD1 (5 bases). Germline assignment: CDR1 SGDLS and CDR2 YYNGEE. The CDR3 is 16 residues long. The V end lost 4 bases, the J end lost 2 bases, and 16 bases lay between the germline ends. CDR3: CASSPDGAHTGNTIYF. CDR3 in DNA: TGTGCCAGCAGCCCCGATGGGGCACACACTGGAAACACCATATATTTT.

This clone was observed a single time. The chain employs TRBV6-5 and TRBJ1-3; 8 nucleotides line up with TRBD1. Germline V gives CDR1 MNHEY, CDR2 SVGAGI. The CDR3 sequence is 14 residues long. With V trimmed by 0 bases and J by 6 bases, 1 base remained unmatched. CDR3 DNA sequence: TGTGCCAGCAGTTACTCGACAGGGGTAAACACCATATATTTT. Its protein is CASSYSTGVNTIYF.

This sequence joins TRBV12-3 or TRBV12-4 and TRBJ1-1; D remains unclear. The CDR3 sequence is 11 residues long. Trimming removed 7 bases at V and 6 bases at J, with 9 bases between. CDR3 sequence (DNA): TGTGCCAGCACCCCGGGATCTGAAGCTTTCTTT. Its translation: CASTPGSEAFF.

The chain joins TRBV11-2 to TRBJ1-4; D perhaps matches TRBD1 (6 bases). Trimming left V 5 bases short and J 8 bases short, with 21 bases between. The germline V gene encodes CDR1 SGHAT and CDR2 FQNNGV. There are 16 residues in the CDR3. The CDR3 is CASSPFLTGSGEKLFF. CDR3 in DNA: TGTGCCAGCAGCCCCTTCTTGACAGGTTCTGGGGAAAAACTGTTTTTT.

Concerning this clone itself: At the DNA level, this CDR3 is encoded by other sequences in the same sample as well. The CDR3 DNA reads as TGTGCCAGCAGTCGGACAGGGGGCGACTACGAGCAGTACTTC. Its protein is CASSRTGGDYEQYF. The chain is built from TRBV6-2 or TRBV6-3 and TRBJ2-7; 11 nucleotides line up with TRBD1. The CDR3 runs to 14 residues. J lost 3 bases, V lost 5 bases, and 3 bases had no gene match. Per germline, CDR1 MNHEY and CDR2 SVGEGT.

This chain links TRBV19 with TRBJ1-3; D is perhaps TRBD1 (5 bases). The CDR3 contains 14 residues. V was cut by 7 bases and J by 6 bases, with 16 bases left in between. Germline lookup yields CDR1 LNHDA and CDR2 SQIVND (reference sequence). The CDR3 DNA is TGTGCCAGTAATAAACAGGCTTTGGAAAACACCATATATTTT. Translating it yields CASNKQALENTIYF.

The CDR3 loop is CASSISGQGRQPQHF. CDR3 bases: TGTGCCAGTAGTATTTCGGGACAGGGCCGTCAGCCCCAGCATTTT. V usage is TRBV19 and J usage is TRBJ1-5, with 9 bases matching TRBD1. V gave up 3 bases and J gave up 6 bases; unmatched junction bases: 6. Germline V lookup: CDR1 LNHDA, CDR2 SQIVND (reference sequence). CDR3 size: 15 residues.

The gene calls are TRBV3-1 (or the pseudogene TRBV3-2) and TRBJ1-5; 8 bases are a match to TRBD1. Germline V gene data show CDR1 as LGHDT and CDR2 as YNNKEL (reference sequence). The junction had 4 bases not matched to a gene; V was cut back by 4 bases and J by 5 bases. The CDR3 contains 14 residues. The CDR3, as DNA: TGTGCCAGCAGCCTTCGACAGGGGCATCAGCCCCAGCATTTT. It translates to CASSLRQGHQPQHF.

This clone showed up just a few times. CDR3 protein: CASSRTGGNSPLHF. As DNA, the CDR3 is TGTGCCAGCAGCCGCACAGGGGGGAATTCACCCCTCCACTTT. This chain uses TRBV7-3 with TRBJ1-6; 8 nucleotides agree with TRBD1. Germline CDR1 is SGHTA and CDR2 is FQGTGA. V gave up 5 bases and J gave up 7 bases; unmatched junction bases: 4. The CDR3 has 14 amino acids.